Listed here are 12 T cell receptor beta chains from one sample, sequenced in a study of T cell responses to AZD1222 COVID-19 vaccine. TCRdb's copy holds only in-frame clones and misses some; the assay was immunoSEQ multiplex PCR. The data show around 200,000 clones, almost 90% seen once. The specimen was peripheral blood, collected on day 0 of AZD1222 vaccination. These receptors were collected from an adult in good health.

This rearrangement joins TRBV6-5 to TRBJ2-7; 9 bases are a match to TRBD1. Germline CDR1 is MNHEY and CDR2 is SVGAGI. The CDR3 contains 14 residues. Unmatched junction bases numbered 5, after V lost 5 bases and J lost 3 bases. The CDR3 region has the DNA TGTGCCAGCAGTCCGACAGGGGGGGTCTACGAGCAGTACTTC. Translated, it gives CASSPTGGVYEQYF.

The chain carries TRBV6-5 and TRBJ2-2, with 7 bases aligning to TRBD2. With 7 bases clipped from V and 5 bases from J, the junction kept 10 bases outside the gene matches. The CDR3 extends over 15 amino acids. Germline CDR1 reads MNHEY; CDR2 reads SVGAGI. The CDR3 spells CASNTVAGPTGELFF. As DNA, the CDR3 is TGTGCCAGCAACACTGTAGCGGGTCCGACCGGGGAGCTGTTTTTT.

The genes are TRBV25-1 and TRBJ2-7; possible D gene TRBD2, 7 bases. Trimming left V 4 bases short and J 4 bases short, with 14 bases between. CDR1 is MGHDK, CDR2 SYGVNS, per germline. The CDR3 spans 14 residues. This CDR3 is CASSGSGGPYEQYF. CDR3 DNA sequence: TGTGCCAGCAGTGGGTCCGGGGGGCCTTACGAGCAGTACTTC.

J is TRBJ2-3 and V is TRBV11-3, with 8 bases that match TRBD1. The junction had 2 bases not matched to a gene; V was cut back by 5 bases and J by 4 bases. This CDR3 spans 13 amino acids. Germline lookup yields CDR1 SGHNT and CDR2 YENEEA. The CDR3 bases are TGTGCCAGCAGCGGACAGGGTTCAGATACGCAGTATTTT. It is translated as CASSGQGSDTQYF.

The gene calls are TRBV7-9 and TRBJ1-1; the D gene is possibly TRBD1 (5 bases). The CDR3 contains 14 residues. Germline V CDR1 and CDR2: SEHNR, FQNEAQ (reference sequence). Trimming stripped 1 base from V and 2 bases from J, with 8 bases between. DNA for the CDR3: TGTGCCAGCAGCTTAGAAGGGGTTAACACTGAAGCTTTCTTT. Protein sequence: CASSLEGVNTEAFF.

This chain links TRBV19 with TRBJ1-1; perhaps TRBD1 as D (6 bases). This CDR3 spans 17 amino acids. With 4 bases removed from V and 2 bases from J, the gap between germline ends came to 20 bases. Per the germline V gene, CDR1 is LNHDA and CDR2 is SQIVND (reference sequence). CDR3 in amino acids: CASSTLYPGTPNTEAFF. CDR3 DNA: TGTGCCAGTAGTACCCTTTATCCCGGGACACCAAACACTGAAGCTTTCTTT.

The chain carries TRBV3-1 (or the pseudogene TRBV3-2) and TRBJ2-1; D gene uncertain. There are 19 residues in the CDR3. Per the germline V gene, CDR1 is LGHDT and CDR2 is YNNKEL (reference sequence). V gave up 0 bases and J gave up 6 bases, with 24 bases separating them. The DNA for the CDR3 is TGTGCCAGCAGCCAAGATCTCCCGGTTGGGCAGAAGGTAGTCAATGAGCAGTTCTTC. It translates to CASSQDLPVGQKVVNEQFF.

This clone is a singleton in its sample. As DNA, the CDR3 is TGTGCCAGCAGCACGACAGGGGACTATGGCTACACCTTC. Protein sequence: CASSTTGDYGYTF. The V and J genes are TRBV9 and TRBJ1-2, with 8 nucleotides matching TRBD1. The germline gives CDR1 SGDLS, CDR2 YYNGEE. The CDR3 consists of 13 residues. The trim removed 4 bases at V and 3 bases at J, leaving 2 bases unmatched. Using reference TRBV9 and TRBJ1-2 for the parts outside the CDR3, the full variable domain is DSGVTQTPKHLITATGQRVTLRCSPRSGDLSVYWYQQSLDQGLQFLIQYYNGEERAKGNILERFSAQQFPDLHSELNLSSLELGDSALYFCASSTTGDYGYTFGSGTRLTVV.

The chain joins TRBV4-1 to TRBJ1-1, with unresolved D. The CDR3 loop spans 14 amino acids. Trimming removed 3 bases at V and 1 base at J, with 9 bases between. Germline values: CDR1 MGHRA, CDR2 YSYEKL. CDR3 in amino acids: CASSHPSTNTEAFF. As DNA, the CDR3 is TGCGCCAGCAGCCACCCGTCTACGAACACTGAAGCTTTCTTT.

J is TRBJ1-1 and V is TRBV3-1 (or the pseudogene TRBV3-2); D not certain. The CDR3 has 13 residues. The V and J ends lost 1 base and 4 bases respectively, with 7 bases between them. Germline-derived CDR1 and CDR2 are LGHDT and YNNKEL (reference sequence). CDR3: CASSQGARTEAFF. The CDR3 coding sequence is TGTGCCAGCAGCCAAGGGGCCCGCACTGAAGCTTTCTTT.

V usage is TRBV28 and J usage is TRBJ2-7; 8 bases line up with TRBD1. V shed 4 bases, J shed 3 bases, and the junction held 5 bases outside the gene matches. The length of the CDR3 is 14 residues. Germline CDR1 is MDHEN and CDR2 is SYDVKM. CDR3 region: CASSSGQVNYEQYF. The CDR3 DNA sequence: TGTGCCAGCAGTTCGGGACAGGTTAACTACGAGCAGTACTTC.

The CDR3, as DNA: TGCAGCGTTGTCCCACGACAGGGGGCAACGAACACTGAAGCTTTCTTT. Amino acids: CSVVPRQGATNTEAFF. V and J are TRBV29-1 and TRBJ1-1, with 10 nucleotides matching TRBD1. The J segment lost 1 base and the V segment lost 4 bases, leaving 9 bases of the junction unmatched. The CDR3 length is 16 residues. Germline CDR1 and CDR2: SQVTM and ANQGSEA. The entire variable domain, with the rest obtained from reference TRBV29-1 and TRBJ1-1, is as follows: SAVISQKPSRDICQRGTSLTIQCQVDSQVTMMFWYRQQPGQSLTLIATANQGSEATYESGFVIDKFPISRPNLTFSTLTVSNMSPEDSSIYLCSVVPRQGATNTEAFFGQGTRLTVV.